These 10 T cell receptor beta chains originate from one sample sequenced in a study of regulatory T cells in long-lasting Graves disease. Arm-PCR with iRepertoire HTBI primers amplified the CDR3 regions for these TCR beta libraries. TCRdb reanalysed the multiplex PCR reads using MiXCR and keeps one entry per CDR3 protein. This table has 580,000 or so distinct CDR3 sequences, about 16% appearing once. The time point was: newly diagnosed GD, antithyroid drugs for less than 3 months. Extracted PBMC RNA gave rise to the TCR library. The data were also submitted as part of a second study, on T cells in Graves' hyperthyroidism and ophthalmopathy.

This sample comprised peripheral blood mononuclear cells (PBMCs), obtained at new diagnosis, from a patient treated with antithyroid drugs. These receptors originate from a man aged 18 to 29 with Graves disease.

The gene calls are TRBV24-1 and TRBJ2-1; unclear D gene. This CDR3 has 14 residues. The V gene lost 4 bases and the J gene lost 5 bases, with 11 bases spanning the gap. Germline V gene data show CDR1 as KGHDR and CDR2 as SFDVKD. This CDR3 reads CATSDRPPNNEQFF. CDR3 nucleotide sequence: TGTGCCACCAGTGACCGACCCCCAAACAATGAGCAGTTCTTC.

This clonotype has at least ten counts. The J gene is TRBJ2-7, the V gene TRBV11-2; unclear D gene. Trimming shortened V by 0 bases and J by 6 bases, and 15 bases separated the two germline ends. CDR3 length: 15 amino acids. Per the germline V gene, CDR1 is SGHAT and CDR2 is FQNNGV. CDR3 protein: CASSLDTPKLTEQYF. CDR3 DNA: TGTGCCAGCAGCTTAGATACCCCAAAATTGACCGAGCAGTACTTC.

The CDR3 is CSGEVYNEQFF. CDR3 DNA sequence: TGCAGCGGTGAGGTCTACAATGAGCAGTTCTTC. V is TRBV29-1 and J is TRBJ2-1, with D unclear. The germline V and J ends were trimmed by 7 bases and 3 bases, with 7 bases remaining between them. Germline V gene sequence: CDR1 SQVTM, CDR2 ANQGSEA. The CDR3 extends over 11 amino acids.

This clonotype was found many times. The V and J genes are TRBV11-1 and TRBJ2-2; D uncertain. Germline assignment: CDR1 SGHAT and CDR2 FQDESV (reference sequence). The CDR3 is made up of 14 amino acids. Trimming removed 3 bases at V and 0 bases at J, with 5 bases between. The CDR3 DNA follows: TGTGCCAGCAGCTTCCACTCGAACACCGGGGAGCTGTTTTTT. It specifies CASSFHSNTGELFF.

The chain employs TRBV12-3 or TRBV12-4 and TRBJ1-2, with D unclear. CDR3 length: 13 residues. The germline V and J ends were trimmed by 3 bases and 6 bases, with 11 bases remaining between them. CDR3 in DNA: TGTGCCAGCAGTTTCCCTTATGACGATGGCTACACCTTC. Translating it yields CASSFPYDDGYTF.

This clonotype was found many times. The DNA for the CDR3 is TGCGCCAGCAGCTTGGGTAGCTATAATGAAAAACTGTTTTTT. Protein product: CASSLGSYNEKLFF. This sequence joins TRBV5-1 and TRBJ1-4; no firm D call. CDR1 SGHRS and CDR2 YFSETQ come from the germline V gene. The CDR3 consists of 14 residues. The V and J ends lost 0 bases and 4 bases respectively, with 7 bases between them.

The table lists this clonotype with many counts. J is TRBJ1-6 and V is TRBV7-3, with a possible D match to TRBD1 (6 bases). The V end was cut by 6 bases, the J end by 7 bases, with 16 bases between. The CDR3 is 15 residues long. Looked up from germline, CDR1 is SGHTA and CDR2 is FQGTGA. CDR3 loop: CASSRQGMGNSPLHF. The CDR3 coding sequence is TGTGCCAGCAGTCGGCAGGGGATGGGGAATTCACCCCTCCACTTT.

The table lists this clonotype with many counts. This chain connects TRBV7-8 to TRBJ1-5; weak D call: TRBD1 (5 bases). Between the trimmed V and J ends, which lost 1 base and 6 bases, there was a span of 7 bases. The germline V gene has CDR1 SGHVS and CDR2 FQNEAQ. This CDR3 region has 13 residues. The chain's CDR3 is CASSLGGTQPQHF. The CDR3 coding sequence is TGTGCCAGCAGCTTAGGAGGGACTCAGCCCCAGCATTTT.

The chain combines TRBV20-1 with TRBJ2-6, with TRBD2 matching over 13 bases. Germline trimming cut 5 bases from V and 0 bases from J; bases unmatched to any gene: 7. This CDR3 has 18 residues. Per germline, CDR1 DFQATT and CDR2 SNEGSKA (reference sequence). The CDR3 DNA sequence: TGCAGTGCTCCCGGGACTAGCGGGGCCGGCTCTGGGGCCAACGTCCTGACTTTC. This translates into CSAPGTSGAGSGANVLTF.

Comment on this clonotype: Just one base apart from a much larger clone, this may be a read error. Lacking the conserved final phenylalanine or tryptophan, this CDR3 likely reflects a read error. The chain carries TRBV30 and TRBJ2-1, with 10 positions matching TRBD2. The V gene end was trimmed by 2 bases and the J gene end by 4 bases; junction bases not matched to a gene: 17. Germline CDR1 GTSNPN, CDR2 SVGIG (reference sequence). There are 19 residues in the CDR3. The CDR3 region has the DNA TGTGCCTGGAGTCTAACAGAGGCGTCAGGACTAGCGGTTTACAATGAGCAGTTCTCC. This sequence encodes CAWSLTEASGLAVYNEQFS.